This T cell receptor (beta chain) was identified during a study of human versus mouse CDR3 diversity and MHC coevolution. This clone came up once. Its antigen remains unknown. Sorting isolated naive CD4 T cells lacking CD45RO and expressing CD62L. Study-wide results and caveats: Humans had the largest estimated TCR beta repertoire, 1.5 million to 2 million clonotypes. On average, humans showed more CDR3 deletions and insertions than mice. The lowest clonal inequality scores came from most of the three human donors.

Per germline, CDR1 MNHEY and CDR2 SMNVEV (reference sequence). V was clipped by 5 bases and J by 3 bases; unmatched bases: 6. The CDR3 length is 14 residues. Sequencing was performed with immunoSEQ multiplex PCR; in TCRdb, only in-frame clones are kept and a portion is missing. The data hold about 83,000 clones, with roughly 90% observed a single time. This receptor was taken from a person between 25 and 75 years old in good health. Sequenced: naive CD4+ T cells from blood. Sample subset: CD45RO-negative CD62L-positive naive CD4 T cells. The chain uses TRBV27 and TRBJ2-7; 8 bases agree with TRBD2. CDR3 loop: CASSPLGTSYEQYF. Here the CDR3 DNA reads TGTGCCAGCAGTCCCCTGGGGACTAGCTACGAGCAGTACTTC.